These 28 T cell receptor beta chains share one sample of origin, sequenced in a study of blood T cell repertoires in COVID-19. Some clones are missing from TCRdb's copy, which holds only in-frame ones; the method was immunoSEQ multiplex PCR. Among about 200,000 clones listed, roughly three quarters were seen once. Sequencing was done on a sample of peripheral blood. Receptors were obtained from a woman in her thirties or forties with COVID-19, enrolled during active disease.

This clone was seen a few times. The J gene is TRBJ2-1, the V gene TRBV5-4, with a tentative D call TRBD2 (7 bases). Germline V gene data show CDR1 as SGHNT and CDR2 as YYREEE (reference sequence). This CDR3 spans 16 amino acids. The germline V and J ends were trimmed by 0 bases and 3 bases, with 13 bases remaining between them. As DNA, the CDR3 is TGTGCCAGCAGCTTGGGGGGGCGGGAGAGCTACAATGAGCAGTTCTTC. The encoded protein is CASSLGGRESYNEQFF.

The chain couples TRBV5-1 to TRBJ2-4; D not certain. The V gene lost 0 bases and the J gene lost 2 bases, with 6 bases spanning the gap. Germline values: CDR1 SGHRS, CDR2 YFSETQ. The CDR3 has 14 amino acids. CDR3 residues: CASSLVSTKNIQYF. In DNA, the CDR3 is TGCGCCAGCAGCTTGGTTTCAACCAAAAACATTCAGTACTTC.

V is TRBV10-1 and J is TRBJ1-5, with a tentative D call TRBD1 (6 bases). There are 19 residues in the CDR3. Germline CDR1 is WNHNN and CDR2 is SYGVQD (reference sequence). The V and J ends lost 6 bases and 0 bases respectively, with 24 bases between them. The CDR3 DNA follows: TGCGCCAGCAGGAGCCCCGGGACAACAAAGCGGGATAGCAATCAGCCCCAGCATTTT. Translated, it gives CASRSPGTTKRDSNQPQHF.

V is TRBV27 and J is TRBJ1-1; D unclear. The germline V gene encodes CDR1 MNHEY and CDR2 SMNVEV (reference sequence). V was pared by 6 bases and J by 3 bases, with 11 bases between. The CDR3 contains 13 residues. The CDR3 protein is CASRVDLDTEAFF. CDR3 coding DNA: TGTGCCAGCAGAGTAGATTTGGACACTGAAGCTTTCTTT.

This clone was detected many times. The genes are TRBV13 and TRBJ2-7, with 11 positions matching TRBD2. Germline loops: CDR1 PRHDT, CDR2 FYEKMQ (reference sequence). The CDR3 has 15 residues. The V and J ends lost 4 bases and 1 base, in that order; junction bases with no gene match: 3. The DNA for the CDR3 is TGTGCCAGCAGCTGGGGGACTAGCGGTTCCTACGAGCAGTACTTC. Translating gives CASSWGTSGSYEQYF.

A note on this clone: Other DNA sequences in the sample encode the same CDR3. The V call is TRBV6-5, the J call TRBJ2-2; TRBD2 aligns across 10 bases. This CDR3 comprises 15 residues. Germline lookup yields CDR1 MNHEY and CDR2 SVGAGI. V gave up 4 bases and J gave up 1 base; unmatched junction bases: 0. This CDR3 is CASSLAGGNTGELFF. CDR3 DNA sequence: TGTGCCAGCAGTTTAGCGGGGGGGAACACCGGGGAGCTGTTTTTT.

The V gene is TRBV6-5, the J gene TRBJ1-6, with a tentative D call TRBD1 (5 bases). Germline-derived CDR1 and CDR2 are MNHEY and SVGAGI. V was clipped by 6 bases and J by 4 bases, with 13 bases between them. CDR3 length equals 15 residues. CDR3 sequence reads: CASRETVSYNSPLHF. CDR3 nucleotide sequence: TGTGCCAGCAGAGAGACAGTATCTTATAATTCACCCCTCCACTTT.

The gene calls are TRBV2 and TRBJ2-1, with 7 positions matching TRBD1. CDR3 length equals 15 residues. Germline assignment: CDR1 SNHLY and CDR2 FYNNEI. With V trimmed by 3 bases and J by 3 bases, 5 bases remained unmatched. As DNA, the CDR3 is TGTGCCAGCAGTGATCAAGGACAGGACTACAATGAGCAGTTCTTC. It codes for CASSDQGQDYNEQFF.

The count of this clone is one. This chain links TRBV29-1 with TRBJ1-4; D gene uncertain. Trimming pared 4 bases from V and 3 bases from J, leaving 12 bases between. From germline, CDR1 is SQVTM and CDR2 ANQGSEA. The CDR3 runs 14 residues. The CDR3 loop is CSVGMGGPNEKLFF. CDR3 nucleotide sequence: TGCAGCGTTGGGATGGGAGGCCCTAATGAAAAACTGTTTTTT.

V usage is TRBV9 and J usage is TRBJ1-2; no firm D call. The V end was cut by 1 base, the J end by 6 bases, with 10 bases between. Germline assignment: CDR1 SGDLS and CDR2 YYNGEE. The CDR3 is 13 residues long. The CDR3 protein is CASSVSGPDGYTF. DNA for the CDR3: TGTGCCAGCAGCGTATCAGGTCCCGATGGCTACACCTTC.

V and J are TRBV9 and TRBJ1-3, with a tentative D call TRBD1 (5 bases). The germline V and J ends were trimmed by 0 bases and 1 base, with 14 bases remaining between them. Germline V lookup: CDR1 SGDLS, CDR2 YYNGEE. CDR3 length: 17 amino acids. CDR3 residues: CASSVVAGLISGNTIYF. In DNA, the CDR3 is TGTGCCAGCAGCGTAGTGGCAGGGTTGATTTCTGGAAACACCATATATTTT.

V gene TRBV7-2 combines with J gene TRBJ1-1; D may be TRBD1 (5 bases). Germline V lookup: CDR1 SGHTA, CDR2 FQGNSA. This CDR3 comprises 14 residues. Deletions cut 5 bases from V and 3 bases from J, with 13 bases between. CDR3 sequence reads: CASSRDRFDTEAFF. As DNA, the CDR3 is TGTGCCAGCAGCCGTGACAGATTCGACACTGAAGCTTTCTTT.

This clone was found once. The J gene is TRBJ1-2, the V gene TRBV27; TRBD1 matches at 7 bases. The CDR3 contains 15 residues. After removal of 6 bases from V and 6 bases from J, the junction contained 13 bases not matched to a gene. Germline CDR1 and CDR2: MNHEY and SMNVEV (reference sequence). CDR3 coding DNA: TGTGCCAGCAGGATATCCGGTTGGACAGGTGATGGCTACACCTTC. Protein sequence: CASRISGWTGDGYTF.

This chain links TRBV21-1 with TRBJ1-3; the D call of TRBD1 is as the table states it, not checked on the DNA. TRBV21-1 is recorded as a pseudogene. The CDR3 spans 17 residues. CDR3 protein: CASSKAPQGAKGNTIYF. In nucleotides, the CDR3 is TGTGCCAGCAGCAAAGCCCCTCAGGGGGCAAAGGGAAACACCATATATTTT.

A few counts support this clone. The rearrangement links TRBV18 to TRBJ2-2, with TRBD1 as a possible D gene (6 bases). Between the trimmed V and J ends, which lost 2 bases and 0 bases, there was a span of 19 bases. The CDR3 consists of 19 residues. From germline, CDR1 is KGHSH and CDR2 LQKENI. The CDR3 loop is CASSPFARSGVTNTGELFF. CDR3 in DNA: TGTGCCAGCTCACCATTCGCTAGATCAGGGGTTACGAACACCGGGGAGCTGTTTTTT.

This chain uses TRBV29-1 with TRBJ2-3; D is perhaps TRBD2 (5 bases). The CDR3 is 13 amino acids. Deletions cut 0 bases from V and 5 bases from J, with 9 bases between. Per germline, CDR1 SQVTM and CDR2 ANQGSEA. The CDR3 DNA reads TGCAGCGTTGAAGAGACTCGGGGAGATACGCAGTATTTT. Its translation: CSVEETRGDTQYF.

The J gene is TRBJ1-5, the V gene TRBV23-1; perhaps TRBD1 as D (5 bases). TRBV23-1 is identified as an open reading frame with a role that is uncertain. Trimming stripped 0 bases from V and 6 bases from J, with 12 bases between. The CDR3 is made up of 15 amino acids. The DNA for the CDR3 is TGCGCCAGCAGTCAATCGCCCAGGGTGGGTCAGCCCCAGCATTTT. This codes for CASSQSPRVGQPQHF.

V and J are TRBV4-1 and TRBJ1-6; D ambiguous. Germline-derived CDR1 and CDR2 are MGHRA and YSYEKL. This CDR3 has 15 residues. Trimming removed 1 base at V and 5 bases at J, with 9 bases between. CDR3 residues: CASSQVQADNSPLHF. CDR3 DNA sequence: TGCGCCAGCAGCCAAGTTCAGGCAGATAATTCACCCCTCCACTTT.

The CDR3 here is CASSQGGEWNTGELFF. In nucleotides, the CDR3 is TGTGCCAGCAGCCAAGGCGGGGAGTGGAACACCGGGGAGCTGTTTTTT. The rearrangement links TRBV3-1 (or the pseudogene TRBV3-2) to TRBJ2-2, with D possibly matching TRBD2 (6 bases). The length of the CDR3 is 16 residues. Trimming removed 1 base at V and 1 base at J, with 10 bases between. Germline V gene lookup returns CDR1 LGHDT and CDR2 YNNKEL (reference sequence).

DNA for the CDR3: TGTGCCAGCAGCCCGGGAGGGGGACAGCCTGGAAACACCATATATTTT. Encoded protein: CASSPGGGQPGNTIYF. This rearrangement joins TRBV5-4 to TRBJ1-3; 7 nucleotides line up with TRBD1. CDR1 is SGHNT, CDR2 YYREEE, per germline (reference sequence). V lost 4 bases to trimming and J lost 2 bases; unmatched junction nucleotides: 9. The CDR3 runs to 16 residues.

CDR3 bases: TGCAGTGCATGGGAGTTCAATCAGCCCCAGCATTTT. Translated: CSAWEFNQPQHF. This rearrangement joins TRBV29-1 to TRBJ1-5; D is uncertain. The CDR3 length is 12 residues. Germline V gene lookup returns CDR1 SQVTM and CDR2 ANQGSEA.

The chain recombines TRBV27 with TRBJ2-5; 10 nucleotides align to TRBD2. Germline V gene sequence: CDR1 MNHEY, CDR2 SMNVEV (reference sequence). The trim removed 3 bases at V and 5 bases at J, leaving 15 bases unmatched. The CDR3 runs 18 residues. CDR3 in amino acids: CASSLRELSGRGGETQYF. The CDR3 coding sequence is TGTGCCAGCAGTTTGAGGGAATTAAGCGGGAGGGGCGGGGAGACCCAGTACTTC.

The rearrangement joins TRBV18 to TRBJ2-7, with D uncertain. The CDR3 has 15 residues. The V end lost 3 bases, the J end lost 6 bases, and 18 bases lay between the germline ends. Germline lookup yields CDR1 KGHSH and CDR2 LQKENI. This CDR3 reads CASSPKAPAVGEQYF. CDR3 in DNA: TGTGCCAGCTCACCGAAAGCCCCCGCGGTGGGCGAGCAGTACTTC.

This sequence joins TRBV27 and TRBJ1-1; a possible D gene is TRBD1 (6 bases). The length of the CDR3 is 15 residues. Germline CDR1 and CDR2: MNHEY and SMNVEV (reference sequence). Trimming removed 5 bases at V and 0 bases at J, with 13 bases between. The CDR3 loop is CASSPTTGLNTEAFF. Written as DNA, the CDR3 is TGTGCCAGCAGTCCCACGACAGGTTTGAACACTGAAGCTTTCTTT.

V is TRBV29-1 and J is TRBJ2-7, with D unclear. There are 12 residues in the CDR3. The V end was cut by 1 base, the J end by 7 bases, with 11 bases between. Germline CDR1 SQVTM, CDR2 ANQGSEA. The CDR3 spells CSVEVVAREQYF. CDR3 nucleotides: TGCAGCGTTGAAGTAGTAGCAAGGGAGCAGTACTTC.

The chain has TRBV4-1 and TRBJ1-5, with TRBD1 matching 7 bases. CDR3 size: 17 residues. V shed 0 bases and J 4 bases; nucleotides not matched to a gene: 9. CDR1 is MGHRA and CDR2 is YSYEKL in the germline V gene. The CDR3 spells CASSQDRGDRANQPQHF. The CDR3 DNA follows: TGCGCCAGCAGCCAAGACCGGGGAGACAGGGCGAATCAGCCCCAGCATTTT.

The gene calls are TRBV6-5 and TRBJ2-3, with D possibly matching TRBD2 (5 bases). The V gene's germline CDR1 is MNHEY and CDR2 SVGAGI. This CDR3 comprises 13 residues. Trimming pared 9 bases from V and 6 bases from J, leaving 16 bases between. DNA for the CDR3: TGTGCCAGTAGGGTCCGGAGGACGGATACGCAGTATTTT. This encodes CASRVRRTDTQYF.

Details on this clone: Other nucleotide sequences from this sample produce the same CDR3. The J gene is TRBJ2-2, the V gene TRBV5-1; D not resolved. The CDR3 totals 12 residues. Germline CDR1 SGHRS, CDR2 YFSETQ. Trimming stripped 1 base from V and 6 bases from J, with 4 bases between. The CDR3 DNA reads TGCGCCAGCAGCTTGTCCGCCGGGGAGCTGTTTTTT. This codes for CASSLSAGELFF.